Sequencing of this T cell receptor (beta chain) was carried out in a study of shared clonotypes between healthy human individuals. Study-level findings and limits: Naive subsets generally exceeded memory subsets in estimated richness. Despite large depth, sorted-subset datasets appeared incompletely sequenced.

Clones were sequenced by immunoSEQ multiplex PCR, and TCRdb holds only the in-frame ones, with some missing. Found here are about 2 million clones, approximately 95% of them singletons; the top ten hold 0.85% to 1.3%. There are 16 residues in the CDR3. Trimming shortened V by 0 bases and J by 3 bases, and 15 bases separated the two germline ends. Germline V gives CDR1 MGHRA, CDR2 YSYEKL. With respect to this clone: Antigen: not known.

It was CD45RO-negative cells, positively selected for CCR7, that made up naive CD8 cells, with terminally differentiated effector memory CD45RA+ cells excluded. Recent acute infections and vaccinations were absent in the healthy HIV-negative adult donors. The J gene is TRBJ2-7, the V gene TRBV4-1; tentatively, D is TRBD1 or TRBD2 (5 bases each). The specimen sequenced was naive CD8+ T cells sorted from blood. This TCR was recovered from a man between 18 and 29 years old in good health. CDR3: CASSQDFGTVSYEQYF. The CDR3 coding sequence is TGCGCCAGCAGCCAAGATTTTGGGACCGTTAGCTACGAGCAGTACTTC.